This note documents a single TCR beta chain sequence. In germline, CDR1 is SGHAT, CDR2 FQNNGV. The CDR3 length is 17 residues. This record comes from a study of cytomegalovirus exposure and HLA in healthy donors. PCR amplification relied on 60 Vbeta primers (plus 13 Jbeta primers). TCRdb's copy holds only in-frame clones and misses some; the assay was immunoSEQ multiplex PCR. The sample has 150,000 to 200,000 clones, approximately 84% seen once. The source of this sequence is a man aged 45-65 years in good health and CMV-seropositive. The sample was PBMCs. The chain couples TRBV11-2 to TRBJ2-5, with 9 nucleotides matching TRBD2. The tail of the sequence fits TRBJ2-7 better, so the J call may be wrong. CDR3 loop: CASSLAGAGGTSYEQYF. Here the CDR3 DNA reads TGTGCCAGCAGCTTAGCGGGAGCGGGAGGTACCTCCTACGAGCAGTACTTC.